Presented here are 27 T cell receptor beta chains from one specimen sequenced in a study of blood T cell repertoires in COVID-19. Measured with immunoSEQ multiplex PCR; TCRdb has only the in-frame clones, and not every one. The sample consists of over 100,000 clones, roughly nine tenths of them appearing once. Sequenced: peripheral blood. Receptor source: a human donor in a cohort sampled during active COVID-19.

The chain couples TRBV18 to TRBJ1-2; 11 bases agree with TRBD1. From germline, CDR1 is KGHSH and CDR2 LQKENI. CDR3 length equals 17 residues. V shed 3 bases, J shed 7 bases, and the junction held 13 bases outside the gene matches. CDR3 sequence reads: CASSPLQEDRGLRGYTF. DNA of the CDR3: TGTGCCAGCTCACCTCTCCAGGAGGACAGGGGGCTACGTGGCTACACCTTC.

The chain's CDR3 is CASSLTGARSGNTIYF. The CDR3 DNA reads TGTGCCAGCAGCCTTACAGGGGCGAGGTCTGGAAACACCATATATTTT. V and J are TRBV11-2 and TRBJ1-3; 7 bases are a match to TRBD1. This CDR3 has 16 amino acids. CDR1 and CDR2 (germline): SGHAT, FQNNGV. V was clipped by 5 bases and J by 1 base; unmatched bases: 8.

The chain links TRBV5-4 to TRBJ2-1, with D possibly matching TRBD1 (6 bases). The CDR3 is 16 residues long. CDR1 and CDR2 from the germline V gene are SGHNT and YYREEE (reference sequence). Trimming left V 4 bases short and J 1 base short, with 15 bases between. CDR3 nucleotides: TGTGCCAGCAGCCTCAGTATTGGACAGTCCTACAATGAGCAGTTCTTC. Protein: CASSLSIGQSYNEQFF.

This chain uses TRBV7-2 with TRBJ2-1; TRBD1 agrees at 7 bases. After removal of 5 bases from V and 0 bases from J, the junction contained 10 bases not matched to a gene. CDR1 and CDR2 from the germline V gene are SGHTA and FQGNSA. This CDR3 comprises 17 residues. CDR3 sequence (DNA): TGTGCCAGCAGCCCCCGACAGGGACCACCCTCCTACAATGAGCAGTTCTTC. Protein sequence: CASSPRQGPPSYNEQFF.

The chain has TRBV27 and TRBJ1-2, with D possibly being TRBD1 (5 bases). Trimming left V 2 bases short and J 7 bases short, with 11 bases between. The CDR3 spans 13 residues. The germline V gene has CDR1 MNHEY and CDR2 SMNVEV (reference sequence). CDR3 amino acids: CASSLGGFSGYTF. The CDR3 nucleotides are TGTGCCAGCAGTTTAGGGGGGTTTAGTGGCTACACCTTC.

The CDR3 reads CASSVGTVEAFF. The CDR3 coding sequence is TGTGCCAGCAGTGTGGGGACAGTTGAAGCTTTCTTT. The chain employs TRBV6-4 and TRBJ1-1, with 7 bases lining up with TRBD1. CDR1 and CDR2 (germline): MRHNA, SNTAGT. J was trimmed by 7 bases and V by 4 bases; bases with no gene match: 3. The CDR3 consists of 12 residues.

The J gene is TRBJ1-1, the V gene TRBV10-2; the D gene is possibly TRBD1 (6 bases). CDR3 size: 12 residues. Germline V gives CDR1 WSHSY, CDR2 SAAADI. V was trimmed by 8 bases and J by 10 bases, leaving 17 bases between them. CDR3 in amino acids: CASGRTEERAFF. In nucleotides, the CDR3 is TGCGCCAGCGGCCGGACAGAAGAGCGAGCTTTCTTT.

The genes are TRBV28 and TRBJ1-6; maybe TRBD1 (6 bases). The CDR3 spans 15 residues. Trimming shortened V by 3 bases and J by 6 bases, and 12 bases separated the two germline ends. CDR1 is MDHEN, CDR2 SYDVKM, per germline. The CDR3 is CASSLIVRGNSPLHF. The CDR3 DNA reads TGTGCCAGCAGTTTGATAGTCAGGGGTAATTCACCCCTCCACTTT.

The rearrangement links TRBV7-9 to TRBJ1-2; D perhaps matches TRBD1 (6 bases). Germline lookup yields CDR1 SEHNR and CDR2 FQNEAQ (reference sequence). The CDR3 has 15 amino acids. Deletions cut 0 bases from V and 3 bases from J, with 11 bases between. The CDR3 spells CASSLAQGLDYGYTF. In DNA form, the CDR3 reads TGTGCCAGCAGCTTAGCTCAGGGGTTGGACTATGGCTACACCTTC.

V usage is TRBV7-2 and J usage is TRBJ2-6; 9 bases agree with TRBD2. The germline V gene has CDR1 SGHTA and CDR2 FQGNSA. After removal of 6 bases from V and 0 bases from J, the junction contained 12 bases not matched to a gene. This CDR3 contains 19 residues. In DNA form, the CDR3 reads TGTGCCAGCAGTCCGACTTCTAGCGGGATTTTCTCTGGGGCCAACGTCCTGACTTTC. Translated, it gives CASSPTSSGIFSGANVLTF. The full variable domain, rest sourced from reference TRBV7-2 and TRBJ2-6, is GAGVSQSPSNKVTEKGKDVELRCDPISGHTALYWYRQSLGQGLEFLIYFQGNSAPDKSGLPSDRFSAERTGGSVSTLTIQRTQQEDSAVYLCASSPTSSGIFSGANVLTFGAGSRLTVL.

The chain combines TRBV21-1 with TRBJ2-5; the table assigns TRBD2, which was not confirmed against the DNA. TRBV21-1 is reported as a pseudogene. The CDR3 consists of 18 residues. CDR3 nucleotides: TGTGCCAGCAGCAATCGTAGGCTGGGGGGACGGGCCGGGGAGACCCAGTACTTC. Translation: CASSNRRLGGRAGETQYF.

The chain joins TRBV5-4 to TRBJ1-1; D is possibly TRBD1 (5 bases). This CDR3 spans 13 amino acids. The V end lost 4 bases, the J end lost 0 bases, and 7 bases lay between the germline ends. The germline V gene has CDR1 SGHNT and CDR2 YYREEE (reference sequence). The chain's CDR3 is CASSRGMNTEAFF. CDR3 coding DNA: TGTGCCAGCAGCAGGGGCATGAACACTGAAGCTTTCTTT.

The V call is TRBV18, the J call TRBJ1-1; TRBD1 might be the D (5 bases). Germline V gives CDR1 KGHSH, CDR2 LQKENI. The V and J ends lost 3 bases and 1 base respectively, with 15 bases between them. This CDR3 spans 16 amino acids. Written as DNA, the CDR3 is TGTGCCAGCTCACCGAGGACACCAGGGTCGAACACTGAAGCTTTCTTT. Translated: CASSPRTPGSNTEAFF.

The chain carries TRBV10-2 and TRBJ2-3; 10 positions match TRBD2. There are 14 residues in the CDR3. Germline assignment: CDR1 WSHSY and CDR2 SAAADI. V lost 5 bases, J lost 3 bases, and 2 bases stayed unmatched. CDR3 nucleotide sequence: TGCGCCAGCAGTTGGACTAGCGGTACAGATACGCAGTATTTT. It encodes CASSWTSGTDTQYF.

The rearrangement links TRBV3-1 (or the pseudogene TRBV3-2) to TRBJ2-7, with 9 positions matching TRBD2. The J call may be faulty, since TRBJ2-5 better matches the DNA end. The germline V gene has CDR1 LGHDT and CDR2 YNNKEL (reference sequence). This CDR3 is built from 16 residues. This CDR3 is CASSQDARGGQETQYF. The CDR3 DNA is TGTGCCAGCAGCCAAGATGCGCGGGGGGGCCAAGAGACCCAGTACTTC.

The chain uses TRBV6-1 and TRBJ1-5; D ambiguous. Trimming stripped 3 bases from V and 5 bases from J, with 8 bases between. From germline, CDR1 is MNHNS and CDR2 SASEGT. This CDR3 comprises 13 residues. The CDR3 nucleotides are TGTGCCAGCAGTGATTGGAGATATCAGCCCCAGCATTTT. Its protein product is CASSDWRYQPQHF.

J is TRBJ2-7 and V is TRBV2; D perhaps matches TRBD1 (6 bases). CDR1 is SNHLY and CDR2 is FYNNEI in the germline V gene. CDR3 length: 12 amino acids. V dropped 4 bases and J dropped 7 bases, with 11 bases sitting between them. The CDR3 DNA sequence: TGTGCCAGCAGTGGGGGACACGGAGAGCAGTACTTC. Translation gives CASSGGHGEQYF. Using reference TRBV2 and TRBJ2-7 for the parts outside the CDR3, the full variable domain is EPEVTQTPSHQVTQMGQEVILRCVPISNHLYFYWYRQILGQKVEFLVSFYNNEISEKSEIFDDQFSVERPDGSNFTLKIRSTKLEDSAMYFCASSGGHGEQYFGPGTRLTVT.

The chain couples TRBV19 to TRBJ2-6, with D possibly matching TRBD2 (5 bases). V gave up 4 bases and J gave up 1 base, with 5 bases separating them. The CDR3 extends over 14 amino acids. Per germline, CDR1 LNHDA and CDR2 SQIVND (reference sequence). The CDR3 reads CASSRGSGANVLTF. CDR3 DNA sequence: TGTGCCAGTAGTAGAGGGTCTGGGGCCAACGTCCTGACTTTC.

The chain links TRBV30 to TRBJ2-5; 9 bases fit TRBD2. The trim removed 5 bases at V and 5 bases at J, leaving 12 bases unmatched. The CDR3 extends over 15 amino acids. Per the germline V gene, CDR1 is GTSNPN and CDR2 is SVGIG (reference sequence). The CDR3 region has the DNA TGTGCCTGGGTAGTAGCGGGAGTCCCTGGTGAGACCCAGTACTTC. Amino acid sequence: CAWVVAGVPGETQYF. The whole variable domain, filled in from reference TRBV30 and TRBJ2-5, reads SQTIHQWPATLVQPVGSPLSLECTVEGTSNPNLYWYRQAAGRGLQLLFYSVGIGQISSEVPQNLSASRPQDRQFILSSKKLLLSDSGFYLCAWVVAGVPGETQYFGPGTRLLVL.

The chain carries TRBV6-7 and TRBJ2-1, with 9 bases matching TRBD2. TRBV6-7 is annotated as an ORF whose role is uncertain. The trim removed 4 bases at V and 4 bases at J, leaving 11 bases unmatched. This CDR3 region has 17 residues. This chain's CDR3 is CASSFVAGASRYNEQFF. CDR3 coding DNA: TGTGCCAGCAGTTTCGTAGCGGGAGCCTCCCGGTACAATGAGCAGTTCTTC.

V and J are TRBV7-2 and TRBJ2-5, with 8 bases lining up with TRBD2. The CDR3 loop spans 16 amino acids. Germline values: CDR1 SGHTA, CDR2 FQGNSA. V lost 5 bases, J lost 5 bases, and 13 bases stayed unmatched. CDR3 sequence (DNA): TGTGCCAGCAGCCCCGGGGGAGTAGCGGGAATGGAGACCCAGTACTTC. This codes for CASSPGGVAGMETQYF.

The J gene is TRBJ2-5, the V gene TRBV3-1 (or the pseudogene TRBV3-2); D unresolved. Trimming stripped 4 bases from V and 2 bases from J, with 11 bases between. Germline V CDR1 and CDR2: LGHDT, YNNKEL (reference sequence). The CDR3 extends over 14 amino acids. CDR3 nucleotide sequence: TGTGCCAGCAGCCCCCTCAACCTACAAGAGACCCAGTACTTC. Translation gives CASSPLNLQETQYF.

The chain recombines TRBV13 with TRBJ1-1; D gene ambiguous. The V end was cut by 2 bases, the J end by 6 bases, with 4 bases between. CDR3 length equals 11 residues. The germline V gene encodes CDR1 PRHDT and CDR2 FYEKMQ (reference sequence). As DNA, the CDR3 is TGTGCCAGCAGCTTACAATCTGAAGCTTTCTTT. Encoded protein: CASSLQSEAFF. Drawing the rest from reference TRBV13 and TRBJ1-1, the complete variable domain is AAGVIQSPRHLIKEKRETATLKCYPIPRHDTVYWYQQGPGQDPQFLISFYEKMQSDKGSIPDRFSAQQFSDYHSELNMSSLELGDSALYFCASSLQSEAFFGQGTRLTVV.

The V and J genes are TRBV28 and TRBJ1-4; no definite D call. Trimming pared 11 bases from V and 0 bases from J, leaving 7 bases between. Germline CDR1 reads MDHEN; CDR2 reads SYDVKM. The CDR3 totals 12 residues. The CDR3 is CAAHATNEKLFF. CDR3 in DNA: TGTGCCGCGCACGCAACTAATGAAAAACTGTTTTTT. Looking up the rest from reference TRBV28 and TRBJ1-4 gives the full variable domain: DVKVTQSSRYLVKRTGEKVFLECVQDMDHENMFWYRQDPGLGLRLIYFSYDVKMKEKGDIPEGYSVSREKKERFSLILESASTNQTSMYLCAAHATNEKLFFGSGTQLSVL.

This chain joins TRBV28 and TRBJ1-2; tentatively, D is TRBD1 (5 bases). Trimming shortened V by 8 bases and J by 1 base, and 11 bases separated the two germline ends. Germline-derived CDR1 and CDR2 are MDHEN and SYDVKM. The length of the CDR3 is 13 residues. Written as DNA, the CDR3 is TGTGCCAGCCAGACAGTTCTTAACTATGGCTACACCTTC. It specifies CASQTVLNYGYTF.

The rearrangement joins TRBV7-3 to TRBJ1-1; D uncertain. Trimming stripped 2 bases from V and 3 bases from J, with 10 bases between. The CDR3 spans 14 residues. Germline CDR1 is SGHTA and CDR2 is FQGTGA. The CDR3 bases are TGTGCCAGCAGCTTACCTACCGGGGACACTGAAGCTTTCTTT. Its translation: CASSLPTGDTEAFF.

The genes are TRBV6-2 or TRBV6-3 and TRBJ2-7; 10 bases line up with TRBD2. Trimming at V came to 4 bases and at J to 11 bases, leaving 5 bases not matched to a gene. The CDR3 is made up of 12 amino acids. Germline CDR1 reads MNHEY; CDR2 reads SVGEGT. The CDR3: CASSFSGGSKYF. CDR3 nucleotides: TGTGCCAGCAGTTTTAGCGGGGGGAGTAAGTACTTC.